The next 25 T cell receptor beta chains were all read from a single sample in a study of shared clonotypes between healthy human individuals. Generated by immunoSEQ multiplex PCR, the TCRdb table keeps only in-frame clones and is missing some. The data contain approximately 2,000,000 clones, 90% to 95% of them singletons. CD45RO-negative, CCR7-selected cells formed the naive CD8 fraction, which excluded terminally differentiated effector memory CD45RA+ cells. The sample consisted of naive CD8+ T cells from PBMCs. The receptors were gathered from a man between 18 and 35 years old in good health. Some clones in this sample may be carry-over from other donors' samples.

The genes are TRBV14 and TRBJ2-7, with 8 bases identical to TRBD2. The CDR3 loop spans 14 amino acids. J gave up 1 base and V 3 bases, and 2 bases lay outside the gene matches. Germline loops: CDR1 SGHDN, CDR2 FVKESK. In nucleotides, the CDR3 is TGTGCCAGCAGCCACGGGGGGGATTCCTACGAGCAGTACTTC. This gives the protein CASSHGGDSYEQYF.

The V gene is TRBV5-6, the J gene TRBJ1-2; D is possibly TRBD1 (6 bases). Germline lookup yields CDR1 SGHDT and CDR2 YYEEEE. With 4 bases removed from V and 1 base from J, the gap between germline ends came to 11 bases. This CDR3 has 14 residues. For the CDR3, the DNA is TGTGCCAGCAGCCATCACAGGGATAACTATGGCTACACCTTC. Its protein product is CASSHHRDNYGYTF.

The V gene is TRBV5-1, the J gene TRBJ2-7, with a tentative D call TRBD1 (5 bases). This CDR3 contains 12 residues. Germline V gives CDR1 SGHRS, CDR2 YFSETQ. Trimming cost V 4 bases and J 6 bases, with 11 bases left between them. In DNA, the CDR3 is TGCGCCAGCAGCAAACAGGTAGGCGAGCAGTACTTC. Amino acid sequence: CASSKQVGEQYF. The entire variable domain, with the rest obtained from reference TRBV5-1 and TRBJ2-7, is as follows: KAGVTQTPRYLIKTRGQQVTLSCSPISGHRSVSWYQQTPGQGLQFLFEYFSETQRNKGNFPGRFSGRQFSNSRSEMNVSTLELGDSALYLCASSKQVGEQYFGPGTRLTVT.

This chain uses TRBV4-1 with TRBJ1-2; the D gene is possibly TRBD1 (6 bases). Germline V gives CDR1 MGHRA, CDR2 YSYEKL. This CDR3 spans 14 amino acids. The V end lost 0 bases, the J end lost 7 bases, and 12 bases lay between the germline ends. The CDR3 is CASSQDPGATGYTF. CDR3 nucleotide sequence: TGCGCCAGCAGCCAAGATCCGGGGGCGACTGGCTACACCTTC.

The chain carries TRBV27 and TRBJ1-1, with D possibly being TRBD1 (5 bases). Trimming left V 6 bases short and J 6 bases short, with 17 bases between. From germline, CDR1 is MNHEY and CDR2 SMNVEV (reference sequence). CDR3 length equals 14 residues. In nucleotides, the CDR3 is TGTGCCAGCAGGCCTTCCCCAGGGCACCCTGAAGCTTTCTTT. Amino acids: CASRPSPGHPEAFF.

For the CDR3, the DNA is TGTGCCAGCAGCGCCGGGACTCTGAACACCGGGGAGCTGTTTTTT. Amino acid sequence: CASSAGTLNTGELFF. The rearrangement joins TRBV28 to TRBJ2-2; TRBD2 is a possible D gene (6 bases). Germline V gene sequence: CDR1 MDHEN, CDR2 SYDVKM. V lost 6 bases and J 1 base, leaving 12 bases between the germline ends. This CDR3 comprises 15 residues.

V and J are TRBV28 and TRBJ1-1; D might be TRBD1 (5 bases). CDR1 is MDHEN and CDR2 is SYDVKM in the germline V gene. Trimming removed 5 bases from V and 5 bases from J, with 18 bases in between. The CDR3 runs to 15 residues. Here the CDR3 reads CASSGGRPPGTEAFF. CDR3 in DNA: TGTGCCAGCAGTGGTGGACGGCCGCCAGGGACTGAAGCTTTCTTT. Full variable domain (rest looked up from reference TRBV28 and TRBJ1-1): DVKVTQSSRYLVKRTGEKVFLECVQDMDHENMFWYRQDPGLGLRLIYFSYDVKMKEKGDIPEGYSVSREKKERFSLILESASTNQTSMYLCASSGGRPPGTEAFFGQGTRLTVV.

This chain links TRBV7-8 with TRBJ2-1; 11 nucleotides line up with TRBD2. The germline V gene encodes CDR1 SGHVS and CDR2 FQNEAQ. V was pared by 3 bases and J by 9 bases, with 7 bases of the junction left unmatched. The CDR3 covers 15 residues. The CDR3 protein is CASSLRLAGLSEQFF. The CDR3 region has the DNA TGTGCCAGCAGCTTGAGACTAGCGGGGCTAAGTGAGCAGTTCTTC.

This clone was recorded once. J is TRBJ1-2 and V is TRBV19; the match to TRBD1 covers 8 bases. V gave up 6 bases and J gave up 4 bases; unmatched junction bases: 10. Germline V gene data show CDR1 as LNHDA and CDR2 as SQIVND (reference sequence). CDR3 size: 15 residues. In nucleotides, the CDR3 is TGTGCCAGTAGCTTTCAGGGGGCCCGCGGCTATGGCTACACCTTC. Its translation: CASSFQGARGYGYTF.

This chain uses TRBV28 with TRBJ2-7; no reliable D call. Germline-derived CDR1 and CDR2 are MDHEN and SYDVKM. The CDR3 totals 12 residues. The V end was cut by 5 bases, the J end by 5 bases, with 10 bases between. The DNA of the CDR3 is TGTGCCAGCAGTCCGTTGGTGAACGAGCAGTACTTC. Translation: CASSPLVNEQYF.

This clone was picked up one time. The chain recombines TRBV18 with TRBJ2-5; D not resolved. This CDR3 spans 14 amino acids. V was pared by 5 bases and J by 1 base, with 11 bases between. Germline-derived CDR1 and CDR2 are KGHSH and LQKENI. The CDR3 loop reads CASSANSVQETQYF. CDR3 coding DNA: TGTGCCAGCTCAGCCAATTCAGTCCAAGAGACCCAGTACTTC.

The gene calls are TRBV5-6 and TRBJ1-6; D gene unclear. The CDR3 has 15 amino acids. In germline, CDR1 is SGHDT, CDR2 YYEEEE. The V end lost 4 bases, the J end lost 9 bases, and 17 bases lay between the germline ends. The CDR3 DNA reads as TGTGCCAGCAGCCAATCGCCCCGGATCGGTTCACCCCTCCACTTT. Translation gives CASSQSPRIGSPLHF.

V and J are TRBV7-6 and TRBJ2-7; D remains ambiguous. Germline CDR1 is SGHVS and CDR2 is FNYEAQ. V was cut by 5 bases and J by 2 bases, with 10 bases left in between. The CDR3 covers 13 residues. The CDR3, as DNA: TGTGCCAGCAGCCCGTTCCTAACCTACGAGCAGTACTTC. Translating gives CASSPFLTYEQYF.

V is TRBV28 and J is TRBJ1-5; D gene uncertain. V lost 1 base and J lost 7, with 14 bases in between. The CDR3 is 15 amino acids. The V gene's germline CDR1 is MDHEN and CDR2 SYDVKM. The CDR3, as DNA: TGTGCCAGCAGTTTATACCCACAGATCCAACAGCCCCAGCATTTT. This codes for CASSLYPQIQQPQHF.

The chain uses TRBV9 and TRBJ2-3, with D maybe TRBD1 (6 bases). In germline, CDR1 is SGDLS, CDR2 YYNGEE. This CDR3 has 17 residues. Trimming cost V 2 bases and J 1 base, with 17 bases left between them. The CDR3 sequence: CASSVGTTGLGTDTQYF. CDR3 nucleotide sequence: TGTGCCAGCAGCGTCGGAACCACAGGGTTGGGCACAGATACGCAGTATTTT.

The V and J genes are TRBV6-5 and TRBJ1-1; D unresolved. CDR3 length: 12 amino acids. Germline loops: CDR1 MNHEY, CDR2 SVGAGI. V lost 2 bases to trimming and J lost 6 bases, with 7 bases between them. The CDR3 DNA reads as TGTGCCAGCAGTTACGGACCGGCTGAAGCTTTCTTT. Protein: CASSYGPAEAFF.

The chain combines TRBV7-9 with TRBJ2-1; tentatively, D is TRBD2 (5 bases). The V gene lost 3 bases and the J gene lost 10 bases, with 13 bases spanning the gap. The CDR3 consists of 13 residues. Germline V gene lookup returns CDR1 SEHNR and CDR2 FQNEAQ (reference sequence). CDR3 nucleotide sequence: TGTGCCAGCAGCTTCCCGGCGGGTAGCGAGCAGTTCTTC. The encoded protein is CASSFPAGSEQFF.

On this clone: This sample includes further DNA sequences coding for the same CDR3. CDR3 loop: CASSYSSGNTIYF. DNA of the CDR3: TGTGCCAGCAGTTACTCCTCCGGAAACACCATATATTTT. J is TRBJ1-3 and V is TRBV6-5; D remains unclear. Trimming removed 0 bases from V and 4 bases from J, with 4 bases in between. This CDR3 spans 13 amino acids. Looked up from germline, CDR1 is MNHEY and CDR2 is SVGAGI.

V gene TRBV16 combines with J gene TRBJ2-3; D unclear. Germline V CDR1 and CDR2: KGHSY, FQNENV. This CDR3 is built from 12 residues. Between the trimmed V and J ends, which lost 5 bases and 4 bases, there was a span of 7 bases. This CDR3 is CASSGLADTQYF. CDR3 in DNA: TGTGCCAGCAGCGGCTTGGCAGATACGCAGTATTTT.

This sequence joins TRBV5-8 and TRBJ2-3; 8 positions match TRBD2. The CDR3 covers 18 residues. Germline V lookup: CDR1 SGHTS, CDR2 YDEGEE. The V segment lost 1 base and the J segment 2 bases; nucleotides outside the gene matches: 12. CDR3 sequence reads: CASSLRTREGGPTDTQYF. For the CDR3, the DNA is TGTGCCAGCAGCTTGAGGACACGGGAGGGGGGACCCACAGATACGCAGTATTTT.

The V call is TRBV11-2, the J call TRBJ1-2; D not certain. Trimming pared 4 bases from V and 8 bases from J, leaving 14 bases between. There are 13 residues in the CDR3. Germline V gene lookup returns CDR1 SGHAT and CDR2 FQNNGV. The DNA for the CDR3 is TGTGCCAGCAGCTCAGACTCTGCATGGGGCTACACCTTC. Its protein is CASSSDSAWGYTF.

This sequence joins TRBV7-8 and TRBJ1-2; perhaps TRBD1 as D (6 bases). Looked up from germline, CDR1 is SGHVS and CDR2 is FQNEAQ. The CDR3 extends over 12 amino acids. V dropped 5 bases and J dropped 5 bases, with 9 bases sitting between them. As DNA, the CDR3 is TGTGCCAGCAGCAGCAGGGGTTATGGCTACACCTTC. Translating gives CASSSRGYGYTF. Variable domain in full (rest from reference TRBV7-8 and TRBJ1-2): GAGVSQSPRYKVAKRGQDVALRCDPISGHVSLFWYQQALGQGPEFLTYFQNEAQLDKSGLPSDRFFAERPEGSVSTLKIQRTQQEDSAVYLCASSSRGYGYTFGSGTRLTVV.

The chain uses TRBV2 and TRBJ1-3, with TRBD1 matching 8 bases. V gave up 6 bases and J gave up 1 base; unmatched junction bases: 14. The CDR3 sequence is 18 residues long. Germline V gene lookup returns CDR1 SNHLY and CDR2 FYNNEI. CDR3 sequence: CASSGDRTGIESGNTIYF. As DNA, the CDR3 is TGTGCCAGCAGCGGAGATCGGACAGGGATTGAGTCTGGAAACACCATATATTTT.

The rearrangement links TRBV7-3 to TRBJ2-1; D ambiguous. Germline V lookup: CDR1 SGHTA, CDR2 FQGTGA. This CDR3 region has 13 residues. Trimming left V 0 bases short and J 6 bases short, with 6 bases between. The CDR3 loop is CASSLTFSNEQFF. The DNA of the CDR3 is TGTGCCAGCAGCTTAACGTTTAGCAATGAGCAGTTCTTC.

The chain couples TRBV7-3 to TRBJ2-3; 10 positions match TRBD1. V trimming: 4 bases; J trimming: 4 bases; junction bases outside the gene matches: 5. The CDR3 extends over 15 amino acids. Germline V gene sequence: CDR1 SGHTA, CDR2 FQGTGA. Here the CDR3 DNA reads TGTGCCAGCAGCTCGACAGGGGGCGAGGCAGATACGCAGTATTTT. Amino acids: CASSSTGGEADTQYF.